The 15 T cell receptor beta chains below were found in one sample sequenced in a study of blood T cell repertoires in COVID-19. Assay used: immunoSEQ multiplex PCR; TCRdb lists only in-frame clones, some missing. This sample yields some 120,000 clones, of which more than 70% are seen a single time; around 4% belongs to the top ten. The sequencing sample was made of peripheral blood. Receptor source: a man in his sixties with acute or convalescent COVID-19.

This chain's CDR3 is CAIGLVQGGSNTEAFF. Here the CDR3 DNA reads TGTGCCATCGGGCTGGTACAGGGTGGCAGTAACACTGAAGCTTTCTTT. The V gene is TRBV10-3, the J gene TRBJ1-1, with D perhaps TRBD1 (6 bases). Trimming cost V 8 bases and J 2 bases, with 21 bases left between them. This CDR3 comprises 16 residues. CDR1 and CDR2 from the germline V gene are ENHRY and SYGVKD.

This clone was recorded once. The CDR3 DNA sequence: TGTGCCAGCAGCCCCGATCCCCGGGAGCATCAGCCCCAGCATTTT. It encodes CASSPDPREHQPQHF. This chain links TRBV6-5 with TRBJ1-5, with D hard to call. CDR1 and CDR2 from the germline V gene are MNHEY and SVGAGI. There are 15 residues in the CDR3. Trimming removed 6 bases at V and 5 bases at J, with 17 bases between.

The CDR3 DNA sequence: TGTGCCACTAGAGTTGGACAGCAACTGTTTTTT. It codes for CATRVGQQLFF. The chain employs TRBV19 and TRBJ1-4; possibly TRBD1 for D (6 bases). The CDR3 is made up of 11 amino acids. The V end lost 10 bases, the J end lost 12 bases, and 15 bases lay between the germline ends. Germline values: CDR1 LNHDA, CDR2 SQIVND (reference sequence).

V gene TRBV28 combines with J gene TRBJ1-1; D is possibly TRBD1 (5 bases). Deletions cut 7 bases from V and 11 bases from J, with 17 bases between. Per germline, CDR1 MDHEN and CDR2 SYDVKM. There are 12 residues in the CDR3. The CDR3 here is CASTRAADRAFF. The CDR3, as DNA: TGTGCCAGCACCAGGGCTGCTGATCGGGCTTTCTTT.

The chain uses TRBV5-1 and TRBJ2-2; 9 bases match TRBD1. Looked up from germline, CDR1 is SGHRS and CDR2 is YFSETQ. After removal of 4 bases from V and 5 bases from J, the junction contained 6 bases not matched to a gene. CDR3 length: 15 amino acids. CDR3 sequence reads: CASSLGTGRTGELFF. In DNA form, the CDR3 reads TGCGCCAGCAGCCTGGGGACAGGGAGGACCGGGGAGCTGTTTTTT.

The chain combines TRBV11-2 with TRBJ2-3; D might be TRBD1 (5 bases). Looked up from germline, CDR1 is SGHAT and CDR2 is FQNNGV. The CDR3 length is 13 residues. Trimming pared 4 bases from V and 5 bases from J, leaving 10 bases between. CDR3 coding DNA: TGTGCCAGCAGCTGGGGCTCGGTAGATACGCAGTATTTT. Amino acid sequence: CASSWGSVDTQYF.

CDR3 DNA: TGCGCCAGCAGCCCAGACAGGGGATACGAGCAGTACTTC. As protein: CASSPDRGYEQYF. J is TRBJ2-7 and V is TRBV5-1; TRBD1 aligns across 8 bases. Trimming removed 4 bases from V and 4 bases from J; junction bases left unmatched: 4. Germline assignment: CDR1 SGHRS and CDR2 YFSETQ. There are 13 residues in the CDR3.

The chain has TRBV6-2 or TRBV6-3 and TRBJ2-3; 7 bases fit TRBD1. Per germline, CDR1 MNHEY and CDR2 SVGEGT. V gave up 2 bases and J gave up 4 bases; unmatched junction bases: 6. The CDR3 spans 15 residues. The CDR3 nucleotides read TGTGCCAGCAGTTACGAGGGACAGTTCGCAGATACGCAGTATTTT. Translation gives CASSYEGQFADTQYF.

This chain connects TRBV7-6 to TRBJ1-3; a possible D gene is TRBD1 (6 bases). Germline V gene data show CDR1 as SGHVS and CDR2 as FNYEAQ. Trimming left V 5 bases short and J 4 bases short, with 15 bases between. The CDR3 covers 15 residues. The chain's CDR3 is CASSPGQGLGNTIYF. The CDR3 DNA follows: TGTGCCAGCAGCCCGGGACAAGGATTGGGAAACACCATATATTTT.

The genes are TRBV5-1 and TRBJ2-3; 12 bases fit TRBD2. There are 16 residues in the CDR3. The J segment lost 3 bases and the V segment lost 4 bases, leaving 6 bases of the junction unmatched. From germline, CDR1 is SGHRS and CDR2 YFSETQ. CDR3 loop: CASSPLLAGGTDTQYF. The CDR3 DNA follows: TGCGCCAGCAGCCCCCTACTAGCGGGAGGAACAGATACGCAGTATTTT.

This clone was counted between two and nine times. V gene TRBV23-1 combines with J gene TRBJ2-2, with 8 positions matching TRBD1. TRBV23-1 is classed as an ORF, of uncertain function. The CDR3 totals 14 residues. V lost 9 bases to trimming and J lost 1 base; unmatched junction nucleotides: 4. CDR3 amino acids: CARIGQGNTGELFF. The CDR3 coding sequence is TGCGCCAGGATTGGACAGGGGAACACCGGGGAGCTGTTTTTT.

The V and J genes are TRBV6-5 and TRBJ2-5; TRBD2 matches 7 bases. After removal of 2 bases from V and 4 bases from J, the junction contained 4 bases not matched to a gene. This CDR3 region has 14 residues. Germline loops: CDR1 MNHEY, CDR2 SVGAGI. CDR3 amino acids: CASSYPGRRETQYF. As DNA, the CDR3 is TGTGCCAGCAGTTACCCCGGGAGGAGAGAGACCCAGTACTTC.

The rearrangement joins TRBV5-6 to TRBJ2-7; 16 positions match TRBD2. This CDR3 is built from 18 residues. Germline V gene lookup returns CDR1 SGHDT and CDR2 YYEEEE. Unmatched junction bases numbered 8, after V lost 4 bases and J lost 1 base. In nucleotides, the CDR3 is TGTGCCAGCAGCCCAGGGACTAGCGGGAGGGCCTGGTCCTACGAGCAGTACTTC. Its translation: CASSPGTSGRAWSYEQYF. The full variable domain, with the rest looked up from reference TRBV5-6 and TRBJ2-7, is DAGVTQSPTHLIKTRGQQVTLRCSPKSGHDTVSWYQQALGQGPQFIFQYYEEEERQRGNFPDRFSGHQFPNYSSELNVNALLLGDSALYLCASSPGTSGRAWSYEQYFGPGTRLTVT.

The CDR3 is CASSTRRGRSYNEQFF. The CDR3 nucleotides read TGTGCCAGCTCAACCAGGCGGGGAAGGTCCTACAATGAGCAGTTCTTC. The J gene is TRBJ2-1, the V gene TRBV18; perhaps TRBD2 as D (6 bases). Trimming removed 5 bases at V and 1 base at J, with 15 bases between. Germline V gives CDR1 KGHSH, CDR2 LQKENI. This CDR3 is 16 amino acids long.

V is TRBV5-1 and J is TRBJ1-1, with D unresolved. The ends were cut back, 4 bases at V and 6 bases at J, with 19 bases in the middle. Germline V gene sequence: CDR1 SGHRS, CDR2 YFSETQ. There are 15 residues in the CDR3. Here the CDR3 DNA reads TGCGCCAGCAGCGGAGAGTTTCCTAGCTACGCTGAAGCTTTCTTT. Encoded protein: CASSGEFPSYAEAFF.